This T cell receptor (beta chain) was recovered during a study of early T cells in non-severe SARS-CoV-2 infection (dated by TCRdb to about 2021). Background on the whole study: TCR sequencing used bulk RNA from unsorted whole blood, so alpha and beta chains could not be paired. Results the study describes overall, beyond this receptor: VDJdb matching was skewed toward anti-spike CD8 responses and likely underestimated virus-specific expansions by missing private and CD4 specificities.

The junction shows trimming of 4 bases on V and 3 bases on J, and the gene matches do not reach 6 bases of it. The CDR3, cysteine through phenylalanine, is 17 amino acids long. The CDR3 DNA has 51 bases and is translated from base 1. Ten or more counts support this clonotype. The antigen it recognizes is unknown. No base qualities exist here, and no much larger clone lies one base off it. The library relied on 5' RACE. The data were produced on a NextSeq 500. The TCR library protocol attached unique molecular identifiers to individual cDNA molecules to correct for sequencing error and PCR bias. Sequencing covered both TCR alpha and beta chains, and within each sample the abundances of alpha and beta sequences were tightly co-correlated. Per the authors' processing: Decombinator V4 was used to annotate the V gene, J gene and CDR3 of the TCR sequences. TCRs were defined as expanded if a significant change between any two time points was detected under a Poisson model with p below 0.0001. TCR abundances were normalised to the total number of TCRs sequenced per sample and expressed as counts per million. TRAV1-2 paired with TRAJ12, TRAJ20 or TRAJ33 defined MAIT TCRs, while TRAV10 paired with TRAJ18 defined iNKT TCRs. A search of VDJdb, accessed on 1 November 2021, was run for TCRs annotated to CMV, EBV and SARS-CoV-2, with TCRs annotated for multiple antigens excluded. In TCRdb, the public reads were trimmed at Q25 with fastp and aligned with MiXCR, with productive beta chains retained. Entries that share a CDR3 protein sequence are merged under the most common genes and DNA. The V and J calls and clone size come from TCRdb's table, not from the authors' own analysis. The sample records 35,000 to 45,000 distinct CDR3 sequences, 5% to 6.5% of which are singletons. The ten top clones hold roughly 8.2% of the sample.

Set within a cohort of healthcare workers in London, UK, this nested case-control study involved weekly PCR testing of nasopharyngeal swabs along with blood sampling. Healthcare workers were enrolled in the week of the UK lockdown, from 23 to 31 March 2020, and were followed every week for up to roughly 15 weeks. The sample here was whole blood, taken at baseline. Recombination connected TRBV23-1 to TRBJ1-4, and 12 bases in between align with TRBD1. TRBV23-1 is marked as an open reading frame, function uncertain. The TCR comes from an adult who was a healthcare worker with PCR-confirmed SARS-CoV-2 infection or an uninfected control (not recorded which). The nucleotide sequence reads as follows: TGCGCCAGCAGTCCCCCGGGACAGGGGGCGGCTAATGAAAAACTGTTTTTT. This sequence encodes CASSPPGQGAANEKLFF.